Each of the 11 T cell receptor beta chains below was sequenced from the same sample in a study of patients and donors after allogeneic stem cell transplantation. TCRdb analysed the RT-PCR reads with MiXCR anew, one entry per CDR3 protein. In the table there are 920,000 or so distinct CDR3 sequences, around 17% of which are singletons. The specimen sequenced was blood, either unsorted or a sorted T cell fraction (not recorded which). All receptors come from a human donor who was either an allogeneic HSCT recipient or a stem cell or donor lymphocyte infusion donor (not recorded which). It is not recorded whose cells these are; they may come from a transplant donor.

This clonotype has just a few counts. V usage is TRBV13 and J usage is TRBJ2-1; the match to TRBD2 covers 14 bases. The V gene end was trimmed by 2 bases and the J gene end by 8 bases; junction bases not matched to a gene: 5. The CDR3 has 16 amino acids. Germline V gene data show CDR1 as PRHDT and CDR2 as FYEKMQ (reference sequence). The CDR3 coding sequence is TGTGCCAGCAGCTTAACGGGACTAGCGGGAGATGATGAGCAGTTCTTC. It codes for CASSLTGLAGDDEQFF.

This clonotype was picked up a small number of times. The genes are TRBV6-5 and TRBJ2-1, with 11 nucleotides matching TRBD2. The CDR3 is 14 amino acids. The V segment lost 4 bases and the J segment 9 bases; nucleotides outside the gene matches: 5. Germline CDR1 MNHEY, CDR2 SVGAGI. The chain's CDR3 is CASSSLAGVVEQFF. The CDR3 nucleotides read TGTGCCAGCAGTTCACTAGCGGGGGTAGTTGAGCAGTTCTTC.

This clonotype was found a few times. The chain links TRBV5-1 to TRBJ1-4, with D uncertain. Between the trimmed V and J ends, which lost 4 bases and 5 bases, there was a span of 15 bases. The germline V gene encodes CDR1 SGHRS and CDR2 YFSETQ. This CDR3 comprises 15 residues. The CDR3 here is CASSGRTLGNEKLFF. The CDR3 nucleotides are TGCGCCAGCAGCGGAAGGACGCTAGGGAATGAAAAACTGTTTTTT.

The rearrangement joins TRBV5-1 to TRBJ1-1; tentative D call: TRBD1 (5 bases). CDR3 size: 13 residues. V was shortened by 4 bases and J by 7 bases, with 14 bases between the two germline ends. The germline CDR1 and CDR2 sequences are SGHRS and YFSETQ. CDR3 nucleotides: TGCGCCAGCAGCCCCTCGGGGGGGATTGAAGCTTTCTTT. Translated: CASSPSGGIEAFF.

This clonotype has just a few counts. The chain joins TRBV12-3 or TRBV12-4 to TRBJ1-2; D possibly corresponds to TRBD1 (6 bases). Trimming removed 2 bases from V and 2 bases from J, with 9 bases in between. The CDR3 consists of 14 residues. Here the CDR3 reads CASSLRGINYGYTF. Here the CDR3 DNA reads TGTGCCAGCAGTTTAAGGGGGATCAACTATGGCTACACCTTC.

This clonotype was seen only a few times. V usage is TRBV12-3 or TRBV12-4 and J usage is TRBJ1-2; D is possibly TRBD1 (5 bases). Between the trimmed V and J ends, which lost 6 bases and 5 bases, there was a span of 16 bases. This CDR3 has 14 residues. The CDR3 protein is CASSPLLGLYGYTF. DNA for the CDR3: TGTGCCAGCAGCCCCCTCCTGGGGCTTTATGGCTACACCTTC.

The rearrangement links TRBV30 to TRBJ1-3, with D possibly TRBD1 on 5 matching bases. V lost 3 bases and J 2 bases, leaving 14 bases between the germline ends. CDR3 length: 15 residues. Germline assignment: CDR1 GTSNPN and CDR2 SVGIG (reference sequence). CDR3 amino acids: CAWSGQGFPGNTIYF. In nucleotides, the CDR3 is TGTGCCTGGAGCGGTCAGGGCTTCCCTGGAAACACCATATATTTT.

The chain joins TRBV20-1 to TRBJ2-7; D may match TRBD1 or TRBD2 (5 bases each). The length of the CDR3 is 14 residues. Germline V lookup: CDR1 DFQATT, CDR2 SNEGSKA (reference sequence). Trimming removed 7 bases from V and 7 bases from J, with 23 bases in between. As DNA, the CDR3 is TGCAGTGGGACTTGGGATCGGGGCTCGTGGGAGCAGTACTTC. This sequence encodes CSGTWDRGSWEQYF.

The rearrangement joins TRBV12-3 or TRBV12-4 to TRBJ1-1, with a tentative D call TRBD1 (6 bases). The CDR3 spans 15 residues. V lost 6 bases and J 1 base, leaving 15 bases between the germline ends. The CDR3 is CASSPTRGRNTEAFF. The DNA for the CDR3 is TGTGCCAGCAGCCCTACCAGGGGTCGGAACACTGAAGCTTTCTTT.

This sequence joins TRBV9 and TRBJ2-7; 8 nucleotides match TRBD1. The CDR3 length is 14 residues. Trimming took 8 bases from V and 7 from J; bases not matched to a gene: 14. Germline assignment: CDR1 SGDLS and CDR2 YYNGEE. CDR3 in amino acids: CASGGAGGTGEQYF. The CDR3 DNA reads as TGTGCCAGTGGGGGAGCAGGGGGCACGGGGGAGCAGTACTTC.

This clonotype was found a few times. The V and J genes are TRBV12-5 and TRBJ2-7; 8 nucleotides agree with TRBD1. After removal of 10 bases from V and 7 bases from J, the junction contained 12 bases not matched to a gene. The CDR3 spans 13 residues. The germline gives CDR1 LGHNT, CDR2 FRNRAP. The CDR3 sequence is CATGGDRSWEQYF. CDR3 bases: TGTGCTACCGGAGGGGACAGGTCTTGGGAGCAGTACTTC. The whole variable domain, filled in from reference TRBV12-5 and TRBJ2-7, reads DARVTQTPRHKVTEMGQEVTMRCQPILGHNTVFWYRQTMMQGLELLAYFRNRAPLDDSGMPKDRFSAEMPDATLATLKIQPSEPRDSAVYFCATGGDRSWEQYFGPGTRLTVT.